Presented here are 3 T cell receptor beta chains from one specimen sequenced in a study of blood T cell repertoires in COVID-19 (dated by TCRdb to the early 2020s). The library was generated by the immunoSEQ multiplex PCR assay. TCRdb obtained this table from immuneACCESS and retained in-frame rearrangements with V and J assigned. These tables miss some clones; where compared with another copy, unresolved V genes account for less than half of the shortfall, and the remainder is unexplained. This sample has about 49,000 clones in its table, and around 82% of those were observed once. Around 2.7% of the sample belongs to the ten largest clones. Source material: peripheral blood. The origin of the receptors is a woman in her sixties or seventies with acute or convalescent COVID-19.

The chain links TRBV29-1 to TRBJ1-1; perhaps TRBD1 as D (6 bases). Germline V gene lookup returns CDR1 SQVTM and CDR2 ANQGSEA. The CDR3 extends over 13 amino acids. Deletions cut 7 bases from V and 2 bases from J, with 14 bases between. DNA of the CDR3: TGCAGCGCCAGAGACAGGACCAACACTGAAGCTTTCTTT. It is translated as CSARDRTNTEAFF. Combining the CDR3 with reference TRBV29-1 and TRBJ1-1 gives the whole variable domain SAVISQKPSRDICQRGTSLTIQCQVDSQVTMMFWYRQQPGQSLTLIATANQGSEATYESGFVIDKFPISRPNLTFSTLTVSNMSPEDSSIYLCSARDRTNTEAFFGQGTRLTVV.

J is TRBJ2-3 and V is TRBV2, with 13 bases identical to TRBD2. The germline CDR1 and CDR2 sequences are SNHLY and FYNNEI. The V and J ends lost 6 bases and 3 bases, in that order; junction bases with no gene match: 3. The CDR3 is 15 amino acids. CDR3 coding DNA: TGTGCCAGCAGCCGGACTAGCGGGAGAACAGATACGCAGTATTTT. This codes for CASSRTSGRTDTQYF.

This sequence joins TRBV5-4 and TRBJ2-3; D is unresolved. Trimming took 2 bases from V and 1 from J, leaving 8 bases between them. This CDR3 region has 14 residues. CDR1 is SGHNT, CDR2 YYREEE, per germline (reference sequence). The CDR3 DNA reads as TGTGCCAGCAGCTTCGGCCTAGGCACAGATACGCAGTATTTT. The encoded protein is CASSFGLGTDTQYF. Drawing the rest from reference TRBV5-4 and TRBJ2-3, the complete variable domain is ETGVTQSPTHLIKTRGQQVTLRCSSQSGHNTVSWYQQALGQGPQFIFQYYREEENGRGNFPPRFSGLQFPNYSSELNVNALELDDSALYLCASSFGLGTDTQYFGPGTRLTVL.